This TCR beta chain was recorded in a study of technical replicates of blood from a few donors. The germline V gene encodes CDR1 MGHRA and CDR2 YSYEKL. There are 16 residues in the CDR3. V shed 0 bases, J shed 4 bases, and the junction held 7 bases outside the gene matches. The protocol was immunoSEQ multiplex PCR, while the TCRdb copy is restricted to in-frame clones and leaves out a portion. The profile shows roughly 80,000 clones, about 92% of them singletons. The clonotype comes from a human donor in good health. The chain joins TRBV4-1 to TRBJ2-7; 9 bases line up with TRBD2. What was sequenced was T cells isolated from PBMCs. As DNA, the CDR3 is TGCGCCAGCAGCCAAGACCATAGCGGGAGCGGATACGAGCAGTACTTC. Its protein product is CASSQDHSGSGYEQYF.